A selection of T cell receptor beta chains follows, all from one sample in a study of OX40 agonist ivuxolimab in advanced cancers. TCRdb keeps only in-frame clones here, not all; method: immunoSEQ multiplex PCR. Of roughly 35,000 clones in the sample, 88% are singletons; the top ten hold about 4%. Here the sequenced sample was CD4+ or CD8+ T cells sorted from blood, taken in a trial of the OX40 agonist ivuxolimab. The receptors derive from an adult with an advanced solid tumor such as melanoma, head and neck, liver or kidney cancer. CDR3s include the opening cysteine and the closing phenylalanine or tryptophan. D genes are given only for firm matches. Size is stated for part of the rows, as once, few or many counts, or as a class when the clone is expanded.

j_gene: TRBJ1-3
v_gene: TRBV7-6
abundance: NA
d_gene: NA
len: 15
CDR3nt: TGTGCCAGCAGCCCGCAGGGGAGCTCTGGAAACACCATATATTTT
CDR3aa: CASSPQGSSGNTIYF

j_gene: TRBJ2-3
v_gene: TRBV9
abundance: NA
d_gene: TRBD2
len: 16
CDR3nt: TGTGCCAGCAGCCAATCACTAGCGGGGGGGCAAGATACGCAGTATTTT
CDR3aa: CASSQSLAGGQDTQYF

j_gene: TRBJ1-6
v_gene: TRBV2
abundance: NA
d_gene: NA
len: 15
CDR3nt: TGTGCCAGCATTCAGTTTCAGGGTGTAGGTTCACCCCTCCACTTT
CDR3aa: CASIQFQGVGSPLHF

j_gene: TRBJ2-2
v_gene: TRBV4-1
abundance: NA
d_gene: NA
len: 13
CDR3nt: TGCGCCAGCCTAGGTCTAAGACCCGGGGAGCTGTTTTTT
CDR3aa: CASLGLRPGELFF

j_gene: TRBJ1-4
v_gene: TRBV5-1
abundance: NA
d_gene: NA
len: 13
CDR3nt: TGCGCCAGCAGCTCGCAGGGAATTGAAAAACTGTTTTTT
CDR3aa: CASSSQGIEKLFF

j_gene: TRBJ1-2
v_gene: TRBV7-2
abundance: NA
d_gene: NA
len: 13
CDR3nt: TGTGCCAGCAGCTTAGTGGCGGTTCCGGGCTACACCTTC
CDR3aa: CASSLVAVPGYTF

j_gene: TRBJ1-2
v_gene: TRBV5-6
abundance: NA
d_gene: NA
len: 12
CDR3nt: TGTGCCAGCAGCTTGGGGCAGGGGGGCTACACCTTC
CDR3aa: CASSLGQGGYTF

j_gene: TRBJ2-3
v_gene: TRBV2
abundance: NA
d_gene: TRBD2
len: 14
CDR3nt: TGTGCCAGCAGTGGGCAGGGAGGGATAGATACGCAGTATTTT
CDR3aa: CASSGQGGIDTQYF

j_gene: TRBJ2-3
v_gene: TRBV4-2
abundance: NA
d_gene: NA
len: 13
CDR3nt: TGTGCCAGCAGCCAGAGGGGCTTAGATACGCAGTATTTT
CDR3aa: CASSQRGLDTQYF

j_gene: TRBJ1-1
v_gene: TRBV2
abundance: NA
d_gene: NA
len: 12
CDR3nt: TGTGCCAGCAGTGAAGATTTCTCAGTAGCTTTCTTT
CDR3aa: CASSEDFSVAFF

j_gene: TRBJ1-6
v_gene: TRBV6-4
abundance: NA
d_gene: NA
len: 14
CDR3nt: TGTGCCAGCAGTGAGGGCCACACTAATTCACCCCTCCACTTT
CDR3aa: CASSEGHTNSPLHF

j_gene: TRBJ1-1
v_gene: TRBV18
abundance: NA
d_gene: TRBD1
len: 20
CDR3nt: TGTGCCAGCTCAAAGACCGGGACAGGGCCTAATTTCGAGTACAACACTGAAGCTTTCTTT
CDR3aa: CASSKTGTGPNFEYNTEAFF

j_gene: TRBJ2-5
v_gene: TRBV6-4
abundance: NA
d_gene: NA
len: 16
CDR3nt: TGTGCCAGCAGTGGGACCCGACTGGGAGCGGTAGAGACCCAGTACTTC
CDR3aa: CASSGTRLGAVETQYF

j_gene: TRBJ1-1
v_gene: TRBV5-1
abundance: NA
d_gene: NA
len: 13
CDR3nt: TGCGCCAGCAGCTTGGCAGAGAACACTGAAGCTTTCTTT
CDR3aa: CASSLAENTEAFF

j_gene: TRBJ1-2
v_gene: TRBV7-2
abundance: few
d_gene: NA
len: 13
CDR3nt: TGTGCCAGCAGCTTTCATGGTATTACTGGCTACACCTTC
CDR3aa: CASSFHGITGYTF

j_gene: TRBJ2-3
v_gene: TRBV5-8
abundance: NA
d_gene: NA
len: 17
CDR3nt: TGTGCCAGCAGCTTGCCCCGACTAGCTCGAGGGGGGGATACGCAGTATTTT
CDR3aa: CASSLPRLARGGDTQYF

j_gene: TRBJ2-3
v_gene: TRBV25-1
abundance: NA
d_gene: TRBD2
len: 15
CDR3nt: TGTGCCAGCAGTGTACTAGCGGGGGGCACAGATACGCAGTATTTT
CDR3aa: CASSVLAGGTDTQYF

j_gene: TRBJ2-1
v_gene: TRBV5-4
abundance: NA
d_gene: TRBD2
len: 17
CDR3nt: TGTGCCAGCAGCCCCCCCCAGCGGGGGGAATCCTACAATGAGCAGTTCTTC
CDR3aa: CASSPPQRGESYNEQFF

j_gene: TRBJ1-2
v_gene: TRBV29-1
abundance: NA
d_gene: TRBD1
len: 18
CDR3nt: TGCAGCGTTGTAAAACTAAGGGACAGGCCTCTATCCATTAAGGGCTACACCTTC
CDR3aa: CSVVKLRDRPLSIKGYTF

j_gene: TRBJ2-3
v_gene: TRBV6-1
abundance: NA
d_gene: NA
len: 13
CDR3nt: TGTGCCAGCAGTAAACAGGGCACAGATACGCAGTATTTT
CDR3aa: CASSKQGTDTQYF

j_gene: TRBJ1-2
v_gene: TRBV15
abundance: NA
d_gene: TRBD1
len: 14
CDR3nt: TGTGCCACCAGCAGCAACAGGGGTGGCTATGGCTACACCTTC
CDR3aa: CATSSNRGGYGYTF

j_gene: TRBJ2-7
v_gene: TRBV5-6
abundance: NA
d_gene: TRBD2
len: 15
CDR3nt: TGTGCCAGCAGCTGGGGACTAGCGGGGGCGGGGGAGCAGTACTTC
CDR3aa: CASSWGLAGAGEQYF

j_gene: TRBJ2-2
v_gene: TRBV28
abundance: NA
d_gene: TRBD2
len: 16
CDR3nt: TGTGCCAGCGAGACTAGCGCTCTCGGTAACACCGGGGAGCTGTTTTTT
CDR3aa: CASETSALGNTGELFF

j_gene: TRBJ1-3
v_gene: TRBV28
abundance: NA
d_gene: NA
len: 15
CDR3nt: TGTGCCAGCAGTCCGGCTAGGGGTTTTGGAAACACCATATATTTT
CDR3aa: CASSPARGFGNTIYF

j_gene: TRBJ2-5
v_gene: TRBV18
abundance: NA
d_gene: NA
len: 16
CDR3nt: TGTGCCAGCTCACGTCGGGGTTCGGGCCTGCTAGAGACCCAGTACTTC
CDR3aa: CASSRRGSGLLETQYF

j_gene: TRBJ1-5
v_gene: TRBV6-5
abundance: NA
d_gene: NA
len: 16
CDR3nt: TGTGCCAGCAGTTACTCGGCCCCTCCGGGGAATCAGCCCCAGCATTTT
CDR3aa: CASSYSAPPGNQPQHF

j_gene: TRBJ2-5
v_gene: TRBV5-1
abundance: NA
d_gene: NA
len: 14
CDR3nt: TGCGCCAGCAGCTTCCGACCCCCTCAAGAGACCCAGTACTTC
CDR3aa: CASSFRPPQETQYF

j_gene: TRBJ2-7
v_gene: TRBV6-1
abundance: NA
d_gene: TRBD2
len: 14
CDR3nt: TGTGCCAGCAAGCGAGCGGGGAGCCCCTACGAGCAGTACTTC
CDR3aa: CASKRAGSPYEQYF

j_gene: TRBJ2-1
v_gene: TRBV4-1
abundance: NA
d_gene: TRBD2
len: 15
CDR3nt: TGCGCCAGCAGCCTTAGCGGGAGGGCCGAGGGTGAGCAGTTCTTC
CDR3aa: CASSLSGRAEGEQFF

j_gene: TRBJ2-7
v_gene: TRBV28
abundance: NA
d_gene: NA
len: 13
CDR3nt: TGTGCCAGCAGCCCCGGGGACTCCTACGAGCAGTACTTC
CDR3aa: CASSPGDSYEQYF

j_gene: TRBJ2-1
v_gene: TRBV6-6
abundance: once
d_gene: NA
len: 15
CDR3nt: TGTGCCAGCCGGTGGAGAGGGCTTCCCTACAATGAGCAGTTCTTC
CDR3aa: CASRWRGLPYNEQFF

j_gene: TRBJ1-2
v_gene: TRBV7-8
abundance: NA
d_gene: NA
len: 15
CDR3nt: TGTGCCAGCAGCTTAGAGGCGGGGTTGGGCTATGGCTACACCTTC
CDR3aa: CASSLEAGLGYGYTF

j_gene: TRBJ2-2
v_gene: TRBV28
abundance: NA
d_gene: NA
len: 13
CDR3nt: TGTGCCATTTCCAGAGGGAACACCGGGGAGCTGTTTTTT
CDR3aa: CAISRGNTGELFF

j_gene: TRBJ2-7
v_gene: TRBV11-2
abundance: NA
d_gene: TRBD2
len: 14
CDR3nt: TGTGCCAGCAGCTTTCCTAGCGGGGTGTACGAGCAGTACTTC
CDR3aa: CASSFPSGVYEQYF

j_gene: TRBJ1-4
v_gene: TRBV11-2
abundance: NA
d_gene: NA
len: 16
CDR3nt: TGTGCCAGCAGCCCTCATAATCGACACAAACTTGAAAAACTGTTTTTT
CDR3aa: CASSPHNRHKLEKLFF

j_gene: TRBJ2-6
v_gene: TRBV28
abundance: NA
d_gene: NA
len: 13
CDR3nt: TGTGCCAGCAGCGAACCCGGGGCCAACGTCCTGACTTTC
CDR3aa: CASSEPGANVLTF

j_gene: TRBJ2-3
v_gene: TRBV10-1
abundance: NA
d_gene: NA
len: 17
CDR3nt: TGCGCCAGCAGTGAGTCGACGGGGGCCCCCTGGCAAGATACGCAGTATTTT
CDR3aa: CASSESTGAPWQDTQYF

j_gene: TRBJ2-2
v_gene: TRBV5-1
abundance: NA
d_gene: TRBD2
len: 17
CDR3nt: TGCGCCAGCAGCTTGAGGACTAGCGGACAGAACACCGGGGAGCTGTTTTTT
CDR3aa: CASSLRTSGQNTGELFF

j_gene: TRBJ2-3
v_gene: TRBV18
abundance: NA
d_gene: TRBD2
len: 14
CDR3nt: TGTGCCAGCTCAAGCACTAGCGGCACAGATACGCAGTATTTT
CDR3aa: CASSSTSGTDTQYF

j_gene: TRBJ2-1
v_gene: TRBV5-1
abundance: NA
d_gene: TRBD1
len: 17
CDR3nt: TGCGCCAGCAGCTTGCTGTATTCGGGGACAGCTGGGAATGAGCAGTTCTTC
CDR3aa: CASSLLYSGTAGNEQFF

j_gene: TRBJ1-5
v_gene: TRBV25-1
abundance: NA
d_gene: NA
len: 14
CDR3nt: TGTGCCAGCAGCAACAGGCTGGCCAATCAGCCCCAGCATTTT
CDR3aa: CASSNRLANQPQHF

j_gene: TRBJ1-1
v_gene: TRBV5-1
abundance: NA
d_gene: TRBD1
len: 15
CDR3nt: TGCGCCAGCAGCTTGGTAGGACAGGGTTTAACTGAAGCTTTCTTT
CDR3aa: CASSLVGQGLTEAFF

j_gene: TRBJ2-1
v_gene: TRBV27
abundance: NA
d_gene: TRBD2
len: 18
CDR3nt: TGTGCCAGCAGCCCCGGGAACGCCCGGCGGGGGAACTACAATGAGCAGTTCTTC
CDR3aa: CASSPGNARRGNYNEQFF

j_gene: TRBJ2-3
v_gene: TRBV9
abundance: NA
d_gene: NA
len: 14
CDR3nt: TGTGCCAGCAGCCGAGGGACTAGCACAGATACGCAGTATTTT
CDR3aa: CASSRGTSTDTQYF

j_gene: TRBJ1-2
v_gene: TRBV6-5
abundance: NA
d_gene: NA
len: 15
CDR3nt: TGTGCCAGCACCGACGGGGGCCAGTATGGGTATGGCTACACCTTC
CDR3aa: CASTDGGQYGYGYTF

j_gene: TRBJ2-3
v_gene: TRBV28
abundance: NA
d_gene: NA
len: 14
CDR3nt: TGTGCCAGCACCGTCGGAGGTTTTCTGGATACGCAGTATTTT
CDR3aa: CASTVGGFLDTQYF

j_gene: TRBJ1-6
v_gene: TRBV28
abundance: NA
d_gene: NA
len: 13
CDR3nt: TGTGCCAGCAGCGTCTCCTATAATTCACCCCTCCACTTT
CDR3aa: CASSVSYNSPLHF

j_gene: TRBJ1-3
v_gene: TRBV2
abundance: NA
d_gene: NA
len: 15
CDR3nt: TGTGCCAGCAGTCTACAGGGACTCTCTGGAAACACCATATATTTT
CDR3aa: CASSLQGLSGNTIYF